This T cell receptor beta chain comes out of a study of cytomegalovirus exposure and HLA in healthy donors. Study background: Around 80 million unique TCRs from HLA-typed donors were held in an early data release.

The study ran its PCR with 60 Vbeta and 13 Jbeta primers. Generated by immunoSEQ multiplex PCR, the TCRdb table keeps only in-frame clones and is missing some. Of over 120,000 clones in the sample, under 90% were seen once. The CDR3 sequence is 14 residues long. Trimming left V 10 bases short and J 0 bases short, with 13 bases between. CDR1 is LNHDA and CDR2 is SQIVND in the germline V gene (reference sequence). The chain recombines TRBV19 with TRBJ1-3; D uncertain. The sequenced material came from PBMCs. The sequence derives from a man aged 35-49 years in good health and CMV-seronegative. The CDR3 region is CATSTQSSGNTIYF. CDR3 DNA: TGTGCCACCTCGACTCAAAGCTCTGGAAACACCATATATTTT.